This entry lists 32 T cell receptor beta chains sequenced from one sample in a study of CD4+ T cells in melanoma. Data came from immunoSEQ multiplex PCR; TCRdb stores just in-frame clones and leaves some out. The sample consists of over 100,000 clones, about 92% of them appearing once. Sequencing was carried out using peripheral blood. These receptors were collected from a human donor with melanoma.

The gene calls are TRBV5-4 and TRBJ2-5; D is unclear. The CDR3 covers 10 residues. The V and J ends lost 9 bases and 5 bases respectively, with 8 bases between them. The germline V gene encodes CDR1 SGHNT and CDR2 YYREEE (reference sequence). DNA of the CDR3: TGTGCCACCGGCCTGGAGACCCAGTACTTC. Amino acid sequence: CATGLETQYF. Full variable domain (outside the CDR3, taken from reference TRBV5-4 and TRBJ2-5): ETGVTQSPTHLIKTRGQQVTLRCSSQSGHNTVSWYQQALGQGPQFIFQYYREEENGRGNFPPRFSGLQFPNYSSELNVNALELDDSALYLCATGLETQYFGPGTRLLVL.

The rearrangement uses TRBV7-3 and TRBJ2-2, with a tentative D call TRBD1 (6 bases). Trimming shortened V by 3 bases and J by 9 bases, and 11 bases separated the two germline ends. The V gene's germline CDR1 is SGHTA and CDR2 FQGTGA. There are 13 residues in the CDR3. CDR3 protein: CASSLEQGRELFF. The DNA of the CDR3 is TGTGCCAGCAGCTTGGAACAGGGACGGGAGCTGTTTTTT.

The J gene is TRBJ2-3, the V gene TRBV4-3; possibly TRBD1 or TRBD2 for D (6 bases each). Per germline, CDR1 LGHNA and CDR2 YSLEER. Trimming took 0 bases from V and 8 from J, leaving 15 bases between them. CDR3 length: 15 residues. The CDR3 sequence is CASSQEEDSGATQYF. The CDR3 DNA follows: TGCGCCAGCAGCCAAGAAGAGGACTCGGGGGCTACGCAGTATTTT.

The V call is TRBV5-4, the J call TRBJ1-2; 7 bases are shared with TRBD1. Germline V lookup: CDR1 SGHNT, CDR2 YYREEE (reference sequence). V lost 3 bases and J lost 4; bases outside the gene matches: 9. This CDR3 contains 15 residues. CDR3 residues: CASSSPEQGGYGYTF. In DNA, the CDR3 is TGTGCCAGCAGCTCGCCGGAGCAGGGGGGCTATGGCTACACCTTC.

This chain joins TRBV28 and TRBJ2-1; TRBD1 matches 7 bases. Germline V gene data show CDR1 as MDHEN and CDR2 as SYDVKM. V dropped 6 bases and J dropped 10; count of bases not matched to a gene: 9. The CDR3 is made up of 13 amino acids. The CDR3 DNA is TGTGCCAGCAGCCGTACAGGGGAGAGGGAGCAGTTCTTC. Encoded protein: CASSRTGEREQFF.

The CDR3 nucleotides are TGCGCCAGCAGCAACAGGGGACGGTATGGCTACACCTTC. This sequence encodes CASSNRGRYGYTF. The V gene is TRBV10-1, the J gene TRBJ1-2, with 7 bases identical to TRBD1. Germline V gives CDR1 WNHNN, CDR2 SYGVQD (reference sequence). This CDR3 spans 13 amino acids. V lost 6 bases, J lost 5 bases, and 6 bases stayed unmatched.

The chain uses TRBV28 and TRBJ2-2; no firm D call. The CDR3 extends over 14 amino acids. Germline V CDR1 and CDR2: MDHEN, SYDVKM. V was shortened by 3 bases and J by 3 bases, with 8 bases between the two germline ends. The CDR3: CASSLGHYTGELFF. The DNA for the CDR3 is TGTGCCAGCAGTTTGGGTCATTACACCGGGGAGCTGTTTTTT.

The V and J genes are TRBV13 and TRBJ1-2; TRBD1 is a possible D gene (6 bases). Trimming took off 5 bases at V and 5 bases at J, with 15 bases between the two ends. Germline assignment: CDR1 PRHDT and CDR2 FYEKMQ (reference sequence). This CDR3 comprises 14 residues. In nucleotides, the CDR3 is TGTGCCAGCAGCGTCAAGGGGGGCGGTTATGGCTACACCTTC. As protein: CASSVKGGGYGYTF.

The CDR3 DNA reads as TGTGCCAGCAGAGCCCGGCCCCTCGGGCGAGGTACGCAGTATTTT. Amino acid sequence: CASRARPLGRGTQYF. This rearrangement joins TRBV6-7 to TRBJ2-3, with unresolved D. Being an ORF, TRBV6-7 has a function that is uncertain. CDR3 length equals 15 residues. Trimming left V 6 bases short and J 8 bases short, with 21 bases between.

This rearrangement joins TRBV2 to TRBJ1-1; D might be TRBD1 (5 bases). The CDR3 extends over 14 amino acids. CDR1 and CDR2 from the germline V gene are SNHLY and FYNNEI. V lost 4 bases and J 3 bases, leaving 12 bases between the germline ends. The CDR3 protein is CASSAGGAHTEAFF. The CDR3 DNA reads as TGTGCCAGCAGTGCGGGTGGGGCCCACACTGAAGCTTTCTTT. Complete variable domain (other parts from reference TRBV2 and TRBJ1-1): EPEVTQTPSHQVTQMGQEVILRCVPISNHLYFYWYRQILGQKVEFLVSFYNNEISEKSEIFDDQFSVERPDGSNFTLKIRSTKLEDSAMYFCASSAGGAHTEAFFGQGTRLTVV.

The chain has TRBV2 and TRBJ2-7, with D possibly TRBD1 on 6 matching bases. Trimming stripped 5 bases from V and 3 bases from J, with 11 bases between. The CDR3 totals 13 residues. Per germline, CDR1 SNHLY and CDR2 FYNNEI. The CDR3 coding sequence is TGTGCCAGCAGTAGACAGGTTGGCTACGAGCAGTACTTC. Its protein product is CASSRQVGYEQYF.

The V call is TRBV7-2, the J call TRBJ1-1; TRBD1 aligns across 7 bases. Germline loops: CDR1 SGHTA, CDR2 FQGNSA. This CDR3 comprises 15 residues. With V trimmed by 2 bases and J by 7 bases, 10 bases remained unmatched. Here the CDR3 reads CASSLSGPQGGEAFF. CDR3 nucleotide sequence: TGTGCCAGCAGCTTATCGGGACCCCAGGGGGGTGAAGCTTTCTTT.

This chain connects TRBV2 to TRBJ1-1; weak D call: TRBD1 (6 bases). The CDR3 has 13 residues. Germline lookup yields CDR1 SNHLY and CDR2 FYNNEI. V was shortened by 7 bases and J by 1 base, with 10 bases between the two germline ends. The CDR3 protein is CASTKQGNTEAFF. The CDR3 DNA reads TGTGCCAGCACTAAACAGGGGAACACTGAAGCTTTCTTT.

This clone appeared a few times. The chain uses TRBV12-5 and TRBJ1-1; 8 bases map to TRBD1. Germline CDR1 and CDR2: LGHNT and FRNRAP. Trimming at V came to 6 bases and at J to 7 bases, leaving 7 bases not matched to a gene. This CDR3 contains 13 residues. CDR3: CASGPATGGEAFF. CDR3 DNA: TGTGCTAGTGGCCCAGCAACAGGGGGTGAAGCTTTCTTT.

This clone was picked up a small number of times. The V gene is TRBV6-5, the J gene TRBJ2-4, with 8 bases fitting TRBD1. V was pared by 7 bases and J by 9 bases, with 11 bases of the junction left unmatched. Germline V gene data show CDR1 as MNHEY and CDR2 as SVGAGI. This CDR3 is built from 14 residues. This CDR3 reads CASKPDRGVFIQYF. CDR3 nucleotide sequence: TGTGCCAGCAAGCCTGACAGGGGAGTTTTCATTCAGTACTTC.

The rearrangement uses TRBV5-1 and TRBJ2-7, with D possibly being TRBD1 or TRBD2 (5 bases each). The germline gives CDR1 SGHRS, CDR2 YFSETQ. The CDR3 runs 14 residues. V was shortened by 5 bases and J by 5 bases, with 17 bases between the two germline ends. In nucleotides, the CDR3 is TGCGCCAGCAGGCAGGGAGATCTCCCCGACGAGCAGTACTTC. Translation gives CASRQGDLPDEQYF.

This chain joins TRBV18 and TRBJ2-3, with 9 bases fitting TRBD2. The CDR3 runs 18 residues. The J segment lost 4 bases and the V segment lost 1 base, leaving 12 bases of the junction unmatched. Germline V gene lookup returns CDR1 KGHSH and CDR2 LQKENI. This chain's CDR3 is CASSPLVGLASRSDTQYF. DNA of the CDR3: TGTGCCAGCTCACCACTCGTAGGACTAGCGTCTAGATCAGATACGCAGTATTTT.

This chain connects TRBV19 to TRBJ2-2; 7 nucleotides line up with TRBD2. Germline V gene data show CDR1 as LNHDA and CDR2 as SQIVND (reference sequence). The CDR3 has 14 amino acids. With 8 bases clipped from V and 2 bases from J, the junction kept 5 bases outside the gene matches. The CDR3 sequence: CASRAGPNTGELFF. The DNA for the CDR3 is TGTGCCAGTCGAGCGGGACCTAACACCGGGGAGCTGTTTTTT.

The genes are TRBV20-1 and TRBJ2-7, with unresolved D. The V and J ends lost 2 bases and 3 bases respectively, with 2 bases between them. Germline V CDR1 and CDR2: DFQATT, SNEGSKA (reference sequence). This CDR3 comprises 10 residues. CDR3 DNA sequence: TGCAGTGCTAGACACTACGAGCAGTACTTC. Translating gives CSARHYEQYF.

The V and J genes are TRBV5-6 and TRBJ1-2; the D is unclear. The CDR3 sequence is 15 residues long. Germline lookup yields CDR1 SGHDT and CDR2 YYEEEE. V lost 3 bases to trimming and J lost 1 base, with 13 bases between them. CDR3 sequence (DNA): TGTGCCAGCAGCTCTCTTTTCCGTATTAACTATGGCTACACCTTC. Translating gives CASSSLFRINYGYTF.

The chain uses TRBV5-1 and TRBJ1-3, with TRBD1 identical over 11 bases. The CDR3 has 14 amino acids. Per germline, CDR1 SGHRS and CDR2 YFSETQ. V lost 4 bases to trimming and J lost 7 bases; unmatched junction nucleotides: 4. DNA for the CDR3: TGCGCCAGCAGCCTCGGACAGGGGGCTAACACCATATATTTT. It translates to CASSLGQGANTIYF.

The chain has TRBV5-1 and TRBJ2-3; 8 positions match TRBD2. From germline, CDR1 is SGHRS and CDR2 YFSETQ. The V segment lost 3 bases and the J segment 6 bases; nucleotides outside the gene matches: 6. The CDR3 covers 14 residues. The CDR3: CASSWTSYGDTQYF. As DNA, the CDR3 is TGCGCCAGCAGCTGGACTAGCTACGGCGATACGCAGTATTTT.

This sequence joins TRBV10-3 and TRBJ2-3, with 8 bases identical to TRBD2. Germline loops: CDR1 ENHRY, CDR2 SYGVKD. V trimming: 6 bases; J trimming: 2 bases; junction bases outside the gene matches: 4. This CDR3 has 14 residues. CDR3 in DNA: TGTGCCATCAGCCCGGGACTAGACACAGATACGCAGTATTTT. It codes for CAISPGLDTDTQYF.

The genes are TRBV2 and TRBJ2-1; a weak D match, TRBD2 (5 bases). Germline loops: CDR1 SNHLY, CDR2 FYNNEI. V was trimmed by 0 bases and J by 4 bases, leaving 10 bases between them. This CDR3 is built from 15 residues. In DNA, the CDR3 is TGTGCCAGCAGTGAAGCCCAACGGGAATACAATGAGCAGTTCTTC. Its translation is CASSEAQREYNEQFF.

This chain joins TRBV2 and TRBJ1-5; D uncertain. Trimming pared 6 bases from V and 2 bases from J, leaving 11 bases between. In germline, CDR1 is SNHLY, CDR2 FYNNEI. The CDR3 consists of 14 residues. The CDR3 DNA follows: TGTGCCAGCAGGGAAACAGATCGCAATCAGCCCCAGCATTTT. Its translation is CASRETDRNQPQHF.

This clone has just one count. V usage is TRBV6-6 and J usage is TRBJ2-7, with unresolved D. Deletions cut 3 bases from V and 0 bases from J, with 9 bases between. This CDR3 spans 14 amino acids. Germline assignment: CDR1 MNHNY and CDR2 SVGAGI (reference sequence). The CDR3 is CASSYTESSYEQYF. The CDR3 region has the DNA TGTGCCAGCAGTTATACGGAAAGCTCCTACGAGCAGTACTTC.

The CDR3 region has the DNA TGTGCCAGCAGTCTGGGACAACTCAATTCACCCCTCCACTTT. This translates into CASSLGQLNSPLHF. V gene TRBV2 combines with J gene TRBJ1-6; D perhaps matches TRBD1 (6 bases). CDR1 SNHLY and CDR2 FYNNEI come from the germline V gene. Trimming shortened V by 5 bases and J by 7 bases, and 12 bases separated the two germline ends. The CDR3 is made up of 14 amino acids.

The chain employs TRBV4-1 and TRBJ2-1; TRBD2 matches at 9 bases. This CDR3 region has 16 residues. The J segment lost 8 bases and the V segment lost 4 bases, leaving 12 bases of the junction unmatched. Germline-derived CDR1 and CDR2 are MGHRA and YSYEKL. CDR3 region: CASSRIGTSRGDEQFF. The CDR3 coding sequence is TGCGCCAGCAGCCGGATCGGGACTAGCCGGGGAGATGAGCAGTTCTTC.

The chain joins TRBV29-1 to TRBJ2-1; D ambiguous. Trimming removed 1 base from V and 4 bases from J, with 8 bases in between. The CDR3 consists of 13 residues. The germline V gene has CDR1 SQVTM and CDR2 ANQGSEA. The CDR3 DNA is TGCAGCGTTGAAGGGCAGAGTTACAATGAGCAGTTCTTC. It codes for CSVEGQSYNEQFF.

The chain uses TRBV30 and TRBJ1-2, with D uncertain. Germline CDR1 GTSNPN, CDR2 SVGIG (reference sequence). V was shortened by 2 bases and J by 3 bases, with 7 bases between the two germline ends. The CDR3 has 12 amino acids. The CDR3 region has the DNA TGTGCCTGGAGTCCGGAGCACTATGGCTACACCTTC. Translated: CAWSPEHYGYTF.

This chain joins TRBV29-1 and TRBJ1-2, with D maybe TRBD1 (5 bases). V was cut by 3 bases and J by 0 bases, with 11 bases left in between. CDR3 length equals 14 residues. Germline lookup yields CDR1 SQVTM and CDR2 ANQGSEA. CDR3 in DNA: TGCAGCGTTGAGGGGACCCTTGCTAACTATGGCTACACCTTC. It is translated as CSVEGTLANYGYTF.

The chain uses TRBV20-1 and TRBJ2-5; D is unclear. V lost 6 bases and J lost 5, with 10 bases in between. This CDR3 region has 11 residues. CDR1 and CDR2 from the germline V gene are DFQATT and SNEGSKA (reference sequence). The chain's CDR3 is CSARPEETQYF. The CDR3 nucleotides read TGCAGTGCCAGACCTGAGGAGACCCAGTACTTC.